These 27 T cell receptor beta chains were all obtained from the same sample, sequenced in a study of blood T cell repertoires in COVID-19. Profiled with immunoSEQ multiplex PCR; TCRdb holds only in-frame clones, not every one. The sample lists over 200,000 clones, roughly 85% seen once, with 1.9% in the top ten. The sample was PBMCs or T cells enriched from blood (not recorded which). Receptors originate from a woman aged 45 to 65 who had recovered from COVID-19.

The CDR3 region is CASSFRTGGGYTF. The CDR3 bases are TGTGCCAGCAGTTTCAGGACAGGGGGTGGCTACACCTTC. The gene calls are TRBV27 and TRBJ1-2; the match to TRBD1 covers 10 bases. V shed 3 bases, J shed 7 bases, and the junction held 2 bases outside the gene matches. This CDR3 is built from 13 residues. CDR1 and CDR2 from the germline V gene are MNHEY and SMNVEV (reference sequence).

The rearrangement links TRBV28 to TRBJ2-1; 7 positions match TRBD2. V was pared by 6 bases and J by 6 bases, with 8 bases of the junction left unmatched. Germline V lookup: CDR1 MDHEN, CDR2 SYDVKM. The CDR3 totals 14 residues. In nucleotides, the CDR3 is TGTGCCAGCAGCTTAACCCGGACTAGCAATGAGCAGTTCTTC. It encodes CASSLTRTSNEQFF.

This clone was detected only a few times. The chain combines TRBV12-5 with TRBJ2-1; TRBD1 matches at 7 bases. With 6 bases clipped from V and 7 bases from J, the junction kept 3 bases outside the gene matches. Germline CDR1 is LGHNT and CDR2 is FRNRAP. The CDR3 runs 12 residues. CDR3 loop: CASGQGWNEQFF. The CDR3 coding sequence is TGTGCTAGTGGACAGGGGTGGAATGAGCAGTTCTTC.

The chain joins TRBV28 to TRBJ1-5; no clear D gene. Germline V gene sequence: CDR1 MDHEN, CDR2 SYDVKM. Trimming stripped 6 bases from V and 2 bases from J, with 5 bases between. The CDR3 is 12 residues long. The CDR3, as DNA: TGTGCCAGCAGCCAGGGCAATCAGCCCCAGCATTTT. It specifies CASSQGNQPQHF.

The CDR3 region is CSVSTGGTGELFF. The CDR3 DNA reads as TGCAGCGTTTCGACAGGGGGCACCGGGGAGCTGTTTTTT. V usage is TRBV29-1 and J usage is TRBJ2-2, with TRBD1 matching 9 bases. J was trimmed by 4 bases and V by 5 bases; bases with no gene match: 2. Germline-derived CDR1 and CDR2 are SQVTM and ANQGSEA. The CDR3 is made up of 13 amino acids.

About this clone: The germline gene is not matched at one end of the junction; a read error may be the cause. V gene TRBV16 combines with J gene TRBJ1-1; 8 nucleotides match TRBD1. This CDR3 has 14 amino acids. In germline, CDR1 is KGHSY, CDR2 FQNENV. The CDR3 DNA reads as TGTGCCGGCAGCCCGGGGACAGGGAACACTGAAGCTTTCTTT. Protein: CAGSPGTGNTEAFF.

The chain links TRBV27 to TRBJ1-5; TRBD1 might be the D (5 bases). The V gene's germline CDR1 is MNHEY and CDR2 SMNVEV (reference sequence). CDR3 length equals 17 residues. V shed 8 bases and J shed 3 bases, with 23 bases lying between them. This CDR3 is CASHRSGAARINQPQHF. CDR3 nucleotide sequence: TGTGCCAGCCATCGAAGTGGGGCAGCCCGGATCAATCAGCCCCAGCATTTT.

The chain is built from TRBV6-5 and TRBJ2-7; D is perhaps TRBD2 (7 bases). With 2 bases removed from V and 5 bases from J, the gap between germline ends came to 13 bases. The CDR3 spans 14 residues. CDR1 is MNHEY, CDR2 SVGAGI, per germline. Here the CDR3 reads CASSYRGARHEQYF. DNA of the CDR3: TGTGCCAGCAGTTACCGGGGGGCAAGGCACGAGCAGTACTTC.

The rearrangement joins TRBV5-1 to TRBJ2-3; D might be TRBD2 (6 bases). Trimming removed 4 bases from V and 0 bases from J, with 12 bases in between. This CDR3 comprises 15 residues. Germline CDR1 and CDR2: SGHRS and YFSETQ. This chain's CDR3 is CASSGRLGSTDTQYF. For the CDR3, the DNA is TGCGCCAGCAGCGGGAGACTAGGCAGCACAGATACGCAGTATTTT.

The rearrangement joins TRBV2 to TRBJ2-7, with D maybe TRBD2 (6 bases). Between the trimmed V and J ends, which lost 0 bases and 2 bases, there was a span of 14 bases. The germline V gene has CDR1 SNHLY and CDR2 FYNNEI. CDR3 length: 16 amino acids. CDR3 DNA sequence: TGTGCCAGCAGTGAAGCCTCACGGGGGTCTACCTACGAGCAGTACTTC. Residues: CASSEASRGSTYEQYF. The full variable domain, with the rest looked up from reference TRBV2 and TRBJ2-7, is EPEVTQTPSHQVTQMGQEVILRCVPISNHLYFYWYRQILGQKVEFLVSFYNNEISEKSEIFDDQFSVERPDGSNFTLKIRSTKLEDSAMYFCASSEASRGSTYEQYFGPGTRLTVT.

The V and J genes are TRBV28 and TRBJ1-1; no clear D gene. V shed 6 bases and J shed 1 base, with 12 bases lying between them. This CDR3 contains 14 residues. CDR1 and CDR2 from the germline V gene are MDHEN and SYDVKM. The DNA of the CDR3 is TGTGCCAGCAGAGAGCCACCCGGGAACACTGAAGCTTTCTTT. Residues: CASREPPGNTEAFF.

The chain joins TRBV15 to TRBJ2-7; D is unresolved. In germline, CDR1 is LNHNV, CDR2 YYDKDF (reference sequence). This CDR3 contains 14 residues. Trimming removed 0 bases from V and 2 bases from J, with 8 bases in between. CDR3 loop: CATSREPLPYEQYF. DNA of the CDR3: TGTGCCACCAGCAGAGAACCACTTCCCTACGAGCAGTACTTC.

This clone was observed a single time. This chain connects TRBV7-3 to TRBJ2-1; TRBD1 aligns across 7 bases. With 3 bases clipped from V and 5 bases from J, the junction kept 16 bases outside the gene matches. The CDR3 length is 18 residues. Germline CDR1 and CDR2: SGHTA and FQGTGA. The CDR3 sequence is CASSLDRSGIPGHNEQFF. The DNA of the CDR3 is TGTGCCAGCAGCTTGGACAGGTCCGGGATCCCGGGCCACAATGAGCAGTTCTTC.

The chain couples TRBV2 to TRBJ2-2, with D maybe TRBD2 (5 bases). The length of the CDR3 is 14 residues. CDR1 is SNHLY and CDR2 is FYNNEI in the germline V gene. With 3 bases removed from V and 3 bases from J, the gap between germline ends came to 8 bases. The CDR3 DNA reads as TGTGCCAGCAGTGAGTTGCGGGACACCGGGGAGCTGTTTTTT. Protein product: CASSELRDTGELFF.

This chain uses TRBV5-1 with TRBJ1-1; TRBD1 is a possible D gene (6 bases). Looked up from germline, CDR1 is SGHRS and CDR2 is YFSETQ. This CDR3 contains 16 residues. The V gene lost 0 bases and the J gene lost 1 base, with 13 bases spanning the gap. The CDR3 reads CASSLGGTIQNTEAFF. In DNA form, the CDR3 reads TGCGCCAGCAGCTTGGGAGGGACAATTCAGAACACTGAAGCTTTCTTT.

The gene calls are TRBV19 and TRBJ1-1; 7 positions agree with TRBD1. CDR3 length: 17 amino acids. V lost 5 bases and J lost 2; bases outside the gene matches: 14. Germline V gene data show CDR1 as LNHDA and CDR2 as SQIVND (reference sequence). The CDR3: CASSLNPGAGGNTEAFF. Here the CDR3 DNA reads TGTGCCAGTAGTCTCAACCCCGGTGCAGGGGGTAACACTGAAGCTTTCTTT.

Turning to this clone: The junction shows a germline mismatch at one end, possibly a read error. The chain has TRBV27 and TRBJ2-2; TRBD2 matches at 8 bases. There are 17 residues in the CDR3. Germline V CDR1 and CDR2: MNHEY, SMNVEV (reference sequence). The DNA for the CDR3 is TGTGCCACCAGTTTCCATGTGGCGGGAGGCCTCACCGGGGAGCTGTTTTTT. Translated, it gives CATSFHVAGGLTGELFF.

The chain recombines TRBV28 with TRBJ1-5; D call uncertain. There are 15 residues in the CDR3. V was shortened by 6 bases and J by 0 bases, with 12 bases between the two germline ends. Germline V lookup: CDR1 MDHEN, CDR2 SYDVKM. Written as DNA, the CDR3 is TGTGCCAGCAGCCCAACAGCACATAGCAATCAGCCCCAGCATTTT. It specifies CASSPTAHSNQPQHF.

The chain employs TRBV5-1 and TRBJ2-7; 9 positions match TRBD2. Germline V gene data show CDR1 as SGHRS and CDR2 as YFSETQ. The CDR3 sequence is 19 residues long. Unmatched junction bases numbered 14, after V lost 1 base and J lost 0 bases. CDR3 amino acids: CASSLSWGLALTPSYEQYF. The DNA for the CDR3 is TGCGCCAGCAGCTTGAGTTGGGGACTAGCTCTCACCCCCTCCTACGAGCAGTACTTC.

For this clone: This same CDR3 is encoded by further DNA sequences in the sample. The V and J genes are TRBV15 and TRBJ1-5, with 9 bases matching TRBD1. Germline V gene lookup returns CDR1 LNHNV and CDR2 YYDKDF (reference sequence). The V and J ends lost 6 bases and 4 bases, in that order; junction bases with no gene match: 4. CDR3 size: 14 residues. Here the CDR3 reads CATRGTGNNQPQHF. Written as DNA, the CDR3 is TGTGCCACCAGGGGGACAGGGAATAATCAGCCCCAGCATTTT.

This clone was seen many times. DNA for the CDR3: TGTGCCAGCAGTGTGGGACTAGCGGGAGGGGAGCTGTTTTTT. Its translation: CASSVGLAGGELFF. The chain has TRBV2 and TRBJ2-2; 13 bases line up with TRBD2. The germline CDR1 and CDR2 sequences are SNHLY and FYNNEI. The CDR3 loop spans 14 amino acids. V dropped 4 bases and J dropped 8; count of bases not matched to a gene: 1.

This chain joins TRBV5-1 and TRBJ2-7; TRBD2 aligns across 8 bases. V dropped 5 bases and J dropped 0; count of bases not matched to a gene: 7. Germline V gene sequence: CDR1 SGHRS, CDR2 YFSETQ. The CDR3 sequence is 15 residues long. The CDR3 here is CASSPRGRTSYEQYF. DNA of the CDR3: TGCGCCAGCAGTCCTCGCGGGAGGACCTCCTACGAGCAGTACTTC. The variable domain in full, with the rest retrieved from reference TRBV5-1 and TRBJ2-7, is KAGVTQTPRYLIKTRGQQVTLSCSPISGHRSVSWYQQTPGQGLQFLFEYFSETQRNKGNFPGRFSGRQFSNSRSEMNVSTLELGDSALYLCASSPRGRTSYEQYFGPGTRLTVT.

The rearrangement links TRBV19 to TRBJ1-2, with 7 bases that match TRBD1. The CDR3 runs 15 residues. Unmatched junction bases numbered 9, after V lost 8 bases and J lost 0 bases. Germline-derived CDR1 and CDR2 are LNHDA and SQIVND (reference sequence). CDR3 bases: TGTGCCAGTTCGGTACAGGGGCCAGCTAACTATGGCTACACCTTC. Its translation is CASSVQGPANYGYTF.

This chain joins TRBV29-1 and TRBJ2-1, with D tentatively TRBD1 (6 bases). V lost 4 bases and J lost 7, with 17 bases in between. Per the germline V gene, CDR1 is SQVTM and CDR2 is ANQGSEA. This CDR3 is built from 14 residues. This CDR3 reads CSVARGFTGNEQFF. As DNA, the CDR3 is TGCAGCGTTGCCAGGGGCTTTACAGGTAATGAGCAGTTCTTC.

In this sample, this clone turned up a few times. This sequence joins TRBV11-2 and TRBJ2-3, with D perhaps TRBD1 (5 bases). Looked up from germline, CDR1 is SGHAT and CDR2 is FQNNGV. The CDR3 contains 15 residues. V lost 1 base and J 4 bases, leaving 12 bases between the germline ends. This chain's CDR3 is CASSLGAGWADTQYF. The CDR3 DNA reads TGTGCCAGCAGCTTAGGGGCAGGGTGGGCAGATACGCAGTATTTT.

The rearrangement uses TRBV3-1 (or the pseudogene TRBV3-2) and TRBJ1-3; D gene uncertain. Germline loops: CDR1 LGHDT, CDR2 YNNKEL (reference sequence). The CDR3 length is 14 residues. The ends were cut back, 0 bases at V and 2 bases at J, with 5 bases in the middle. CDR3 sequence (DNA): TGTGCCAGCAGCCAAGATAATGCTGGAAACACCATATATTTT. Translated: CASSQDNAGNTIYF.

The rearrangement joins TRBV5-6 to TRBJ2-4; D gene ambiguous. From germline, CDR1 is SGHDT and CDR2 YYEEEE. The V gene lost 4 bases and the J gene lost 4 bases, with 3 bases spanning the gap. The CDR3 length is 11 residues. CDR3 loop: CASSIKNIQYF. As DNA, the CDR3 is TGTGCCAGCAGCATAAAAAACATTCAGTACTTC.